These 20 T cell receptor beta chains were all obtained from the same sample, sequenced in a study of CD8 T cells in ankylosing spondylitis. TCRdb used MiXCR to reprocess the 5' RACE reads, holding one entry per CDR3 protein. The data hold fewer than 130,000 distinct CDR3 sequences, with 24% observed a single time. The source material was synovial fluid, either unsorted or a sorted T cell fraction (not recorded which). All receptors derive from a male donor with ankylosing spondylitis.

This clonotype was observed a handful of times. The chain is built from TRBV29-1 and TRBJ1-2, with unresolved D. Germline V gene sequence: CDR1 SQVTM, CDR2 ANQGSEA. CDR3 length: 11 residues. Trimming cost V 5 bases and J 3 bases, with 7 bases left between them. In DNA form, the CDR3 reads TGCAGCGTTCAGCTGGACTATGGCTACACCTTC. The encoded protein is CSVQLDYGYTF.

The CDR3 protein is CATSATGQGALGYGYTF. In nucleotides, the CDR3 is TGTGCCACCAGTGCTACTGGACAGGGGGCTCTAGGCTATGGCTACACCTTC. This sequence joins TRBV24-1 and TRBJ1-2; TRBD1 aligns across 11 bases. V dropped 5 bases and J dropped 4; count of bases not matched to a gene: 11. This CDR3 has 17 residues. The germline V gene encodes CDR1 KGHDR and CDR2 SFDVKD.

This clonotype was found many times. This chain links TRBV12-3 or TRBV12-4 with TRBJ2-1; D is unclear. This CDR3 has 11 residues. Trimming took off 5 bases at V and 3 bases at J, with 2 bases between the two ends. In DNA form, the CDR3 reads TGTGCCAGCAGTAACTACAATGAGCAGTTCTTC. It yields the protein CASSNYNEQFF.

This clonotype was counted only a few times. This rearrangement joins TRBV5-1 to TRBJ2-1, with 7 nucleotides matching TRBD2. After removal of 4 bases from V and 5 bases from J, the junction contained 12 bases not matched to a gene. CDR3 length equals 16 residues. In germline, CDR1 is SGHRS, CDR2 YFSETQ. CDR3 sequence reads: CASSREAGVLNNEQFF. The CDR3, as DNA: TGCGCCAGCAGCCGAGAGGCGGGAGTGTTGAACAATGAGCAGTTCTTC.

This chain uses TRBV20-1 with TRBJ2-1, with a tentative D call TRBD2 (7 bases). This CDR3 region has 14 residues. Trimming stripped 6 bases from V and 6 bases from J, with 18 bases between. The V gene's germline CDR1 is DFQATT and CDR2 SNEGSKA (reference sequence). The CDR3: CSALDSGATNEQFF. In nucleotides, the CDR3 is TGCAGTGCCCTGGACAGCGGGGCTACCAATGAGCAGTTCTTC.

This clonotype was detected ten times or more. The rearrangement links TRBV24-1 to TRBJ2-3; D is undetermined. Trimming cost V 9 bases and J 6 bases, with 15 bases left between them. Germline V gene sequence: CDR1 KGHDR, CDR2 SFDVKD. This CDR3 contains 13 residues. The CDR3 coding sequence is TGTGCCACCGCCCGGTTGGGTACGGATACGCAGTATTTT. Translating it yields CATARLGTDTQYF.

This clonotype showed up many times. V usage is TRBV7-2 and J usage is TRBJ1-1, with a possible D match to TRBD1 (5 bases). CDR1 and CDR2 from the germline V gene are SGHTA and FQGNSA. This CDR3 region has 13 residues. Trimming removed 5 bases at V and 4 bases at J, with 11 bases between. The CDR3 DNA sequence: TGTGCCAGCAGCCCCGCCGGGGGCACTGAAGCTTTCTTT. It yields the protein CASSPAGGTEAFF.

This clonotype showed up many times. The chain uses TRBV29-1 and TRBJ2-7; unclear D gene. Looked up from germline, CDR1 is SQVTM and CDR2 is ANQGSEA. CDR3 size: 12 residues. Deletions cut 4 bases from V and 3 bases from J, with 10 bases between. CDR3 region: CSVGESYYEQYV. The CDR3 nucleotides are TGCAGCGTTGGGGAAAGTTACTACGAGCAGTACGTC.

The chain recombines TRBV20-1 with TRBJ2-7; 11 bases fit TRBD2. V shed 8 bases and J 0 bases; nucleotides not matched to a gene: 9. The CDR3 spans 15 residues. Germline CDR1 is DFQATT and CDR2 is SNEGSKA (reference sequence). The CDR3 bases are TGCAGTTCAGCGACTAGCGGGATCCTCTCCTACGAGCAGTACTTC. Protein sequence: CSSATSGILSYEQYF.

The chain joins TRBV10-3 to TRBJ1-2, with 11 bases lining up with TRBD1. J lost 4 bases, V lost 0 bases, and 4 bases had no gene match. This CDR3 has 16 amino acids. Germline V gives CDR1 ENHRY, CDR2 SYGVKD. The CDR3 DNA reads as TGTGCCATCAGTGAGTCTTGGACAGGGGGCGGCTATGGCTACACCTTC. This sequence encodes CAISESWTGGGYGYTF.

This clonotype was counted many times. The chain uses TRBV10-1 and TRBJ2-1; 7 nucleotides line up with TRBD2. This CDR3 has 17 amino acids. Unmatched junction bases numbered 10, after V lost 4 bases and J lost 1 base. Per germline, CDR1 WNHNN and CDR2 SYGVQD (reference sequence). Here the CDR3 DNA reads TGCGCCAGCAGTGGACGGAAGGGAGGGGAGTCCTACAATGAGCAGTTCTTC. Translated: CASSGRKGGESYNEQFF.

The V and J genes are TRBV18 and TRBJ2-1, with D possibly TRBD2 on 6 matching bases. Per the germline V gene, CDR1 is KGHSH and CDR2 is LQKENI. The CDR3 totals 15 residues. V was shortened by 2 bases and J by 1 base, with 9 bases between the two germline ends. CDR3 DNA: TGTGCCAGCTCACCAGGAGGGAATTCCTACAATGAGCAGTTCTTC. This gives the protein CASSPGGNSYNEQFF.

The chain links TRBV9 to TRBJ2-3; no clear D gene. The CDR3 has 16 amino acids. Looked up from germline, CDR1 is SGDLS and CDR2 is YYNGEE. V was clipped by 0 bases and J by 1 base, with 12 bases between them. In DNA form, the CDR3 reads TGTGCCAGCAGCGTAGGCCGTATCAGCCGCACAGATACGCAGTATTTT. Residues: CASSVGRISRTDTQYF. Filled out from reference TRBV9 and TRBJ2-3, the complete variable domain reads DSGVTQTPKHLITATGQRVTLRCSPRSGDLSVYWYQQSLDQGLQFLIQYYNGEERAKGNILERFSAQQFPDLHSELNLSSLELGDSALYFCASSVGRISRTDTQYFGPGTRLTVL.

V gene TRBV5-1 combines with J gene TRBJ2-7; 9 positions match TRBD2. The CDR3 has 15 residues. In germline, CDR1 is SGHRS, CDR2 YFSETQ. After removal of 4 bases from V and 4 bases from J, the junction contained 9 bases not matched to a gene. Written as DNA, the CDR3 is TGCGCCAGCAGCCTTAGCGGGAGTAGGTCGTACGAGCAGTACTTC. As protein: CASSLSGSRSYEQYF.

The chain is built from TRBV19 and TRBJ1-2; D possibly corresponds to TRBD1 (5 bases). Trimming removed 6 bases at V and 5 bases at J, with 13 bases between. CDR1 and CDR2 from the germline V gene are LNHDA and SQIVND (reference sequence). This CDR3 contains 13 residues. The CDR3 DNA follows: TGTGCCAGTAGAGCGTCGGCAGGGTATGGCTACACCTTC. It yields the protein CASRASAGYGYTF. The full variable domain, in which reference TRBV19 and TRBJ1-2 provide the parts outside the CDR3, is DGGITQSPKYLFRKEGQNVTLSCEQNLNHDAMYWYRQDPGQGLRLIYYSQIVNDFQKGDIAEGYSVSREKKESFPLTVTSAQKNPTAFYLCASRASAGYGYTFGSGTRLTVV.

The chain links TRBV10-3 to TRBJ2-1, with D unclear. Germline V CDR1 and CDR2: ENHRY, SYGVKD. V dropped 3 bases and J dropped 16 bases, with 19 bases sitting between them. The CDR3 has 13 amino acids. The DNA for the CDR3 is TGTGCCATCAGTGATCCCGTTCGCAGCGCCAGTTTCTTC. Translation: CAISDPVRSASFF.

In its sample, this clonotype was seen a few times. The chain has TRBV5-1 and TRBJ1-4; the D is unclear. V lost 0 bases and J lost 7, with 10 bases in between. In germline, CDR1 is SGHRS, CDR2 YFSETQ. The length of the CDR3 is 14 residues. Here the CDR3 DNA reads TGCGCCAGCAGCTTGGGGGGTTTCCGTGAAAAACTGTTTTTT. This gives the protein CASSLGGFREKLFF. Variable domain in full (rest from reference TRBV5-1 and TRBJ1-4): KAGVTQTPRYLIKTRGQQVTLSCSPISGHRSVSWYQQTPGQGLQFLFEYFSETQRNKGNFPGRFSGRQFSNSRSEMNVSTLELGDSALYLCASSLGGFREKLFFGSGTQLSVL.

This clonotype was observed many times. This chain joins TRBV20-1 and TRBJ2-1; possible D gene TRBD1, 5 bases. V was pared by 5 bases and J by 0 bases, with 8 bases between. Looked up from germline, CDR1 is DFQATT and CDR2 is SNEGSKA (reference sequence). This CDR3 contains 13 residues. The CDR3 DNA sequence: TGCAGTGCTGTCAGGGTCTCCTACAATGAGCAGTTCTTC. This gives the protein CSAVRVSYNEQFF.

There are many counts of this clonotype. This chain uses TRBV5-6 with TRBJ1-5; D ambiguous. CDR3 length: 14 amino acids. The germline CDR1 and CDR2 sequences are SGHDT and YYEEEE. Between the trimmed V and J ends, which lost 4 bases and 2 bases, there was a span of 10 bases. For the CDR3, the DNA is TGTGCCAGCAGCGCCGGTCGGGGCAATCAGCCCCAGCATTTT. Translated, it gives CASSAGRGNQPQHF.

This chain connects TRBV6-2 or TRBV6-3 to TRBJ2-2; D perhaps matches TRBD1 (5 bases). Looked up from germline, CDR1 is MNHEY and CDR2 is SVGEGT. This CDR3 spans 15 amino acids. V lost 7 bases and J 5 bases, leaving 17 bases between the germline ends. CDR3 region: CASNTWWGATGELFF. CDR3 coding DNA: TGTGCCAGCAATACCTGGTGGGGCGCAACCGGGGAGCTGTTTTTT.